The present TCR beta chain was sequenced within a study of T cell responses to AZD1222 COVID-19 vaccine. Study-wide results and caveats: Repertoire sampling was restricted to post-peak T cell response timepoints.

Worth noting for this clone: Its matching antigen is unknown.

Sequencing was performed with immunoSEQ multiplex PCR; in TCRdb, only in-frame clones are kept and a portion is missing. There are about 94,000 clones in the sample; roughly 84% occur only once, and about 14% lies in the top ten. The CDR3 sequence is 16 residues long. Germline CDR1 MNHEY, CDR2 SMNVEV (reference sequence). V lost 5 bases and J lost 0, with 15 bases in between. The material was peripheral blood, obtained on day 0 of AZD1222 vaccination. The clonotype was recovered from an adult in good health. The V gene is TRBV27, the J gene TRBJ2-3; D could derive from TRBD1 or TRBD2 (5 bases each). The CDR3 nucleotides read TGTGCCAGCAGTCAGGCCCCGGGACGGAGCACAGATACGCAGTATTTT. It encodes CASSQAPGRSTDTQYF.